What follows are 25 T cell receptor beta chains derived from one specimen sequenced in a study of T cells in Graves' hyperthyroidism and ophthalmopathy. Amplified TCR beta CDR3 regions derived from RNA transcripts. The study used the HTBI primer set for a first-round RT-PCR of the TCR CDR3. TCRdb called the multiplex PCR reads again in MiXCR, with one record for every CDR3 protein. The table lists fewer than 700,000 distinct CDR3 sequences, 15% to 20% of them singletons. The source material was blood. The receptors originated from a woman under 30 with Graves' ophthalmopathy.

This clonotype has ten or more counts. The CDR3 here is CASRRPSLGTEAFF. The CDR3 DNA reads TGTGCCAGCAGGCGACCGAGCTTGGGCACTGAAGCTTTCTTT. The chain uses TRBV6-1 and TRBJ1-1; D gene ambiguous. The V and J ends lost 6 bases and 4 bases respectively, with 15 bases between them. Germline values: CDR1 MNHNS, CDR2 SASEGT. This CDR3 comprises 14 residues.

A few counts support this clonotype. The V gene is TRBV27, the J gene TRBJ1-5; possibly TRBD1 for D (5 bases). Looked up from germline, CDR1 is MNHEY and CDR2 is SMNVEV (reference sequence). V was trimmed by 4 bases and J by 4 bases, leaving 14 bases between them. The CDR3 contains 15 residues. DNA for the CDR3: TGTGCCAGCAGTTGGCAGGGATTGGGGAATCAGCCCCAGCATTTT. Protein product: CASSWQGLGNQPQHF.

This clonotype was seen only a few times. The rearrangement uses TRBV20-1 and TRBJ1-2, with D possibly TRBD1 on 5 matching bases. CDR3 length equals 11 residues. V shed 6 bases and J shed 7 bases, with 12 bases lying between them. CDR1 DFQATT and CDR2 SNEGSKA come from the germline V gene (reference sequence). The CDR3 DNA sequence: TGCAGTGCCCAGGGTTTTGGTGGCTACACCTTC. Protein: CSAQGFGGYTF.

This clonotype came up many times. CDR3 loop: CSANPQGTSGRTYNEQFF. The CDR3 DNA reads as TGCAGTGCTAACCCCCAGGGGACTAGCGGGCGAACCTACAATGAGCAGTTCTTC. V gene TRBV20-1 combines with J gene TRBJ2-1, with 12 bases lining up with TRBD2. CDR1 is DFQATT and CDR2 is SNEGSKA in the germline V gene (reference sequence). The CDR3 loop spans 18 amino acids. V was pared by 4 bases and J by 2 bases, with 12 bases of the junction left unmatched.

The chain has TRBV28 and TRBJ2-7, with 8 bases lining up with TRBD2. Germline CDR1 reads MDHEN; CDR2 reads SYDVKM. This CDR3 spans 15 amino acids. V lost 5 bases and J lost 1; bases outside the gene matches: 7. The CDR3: CASSPDGGDSYEQYF. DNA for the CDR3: TGTGCCAGCAGTCCGGACGGGGGGGATTCCTACGAGCAGTACTTC.

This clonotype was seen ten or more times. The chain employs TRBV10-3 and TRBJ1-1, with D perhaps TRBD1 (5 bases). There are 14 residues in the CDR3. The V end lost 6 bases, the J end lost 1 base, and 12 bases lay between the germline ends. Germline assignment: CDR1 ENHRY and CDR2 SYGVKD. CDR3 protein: CAISPQERNTEAFF. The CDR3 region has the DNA TGTGCCATCAGCCCACAGGAAAGGAACACTGAAGCTTTCTTT.

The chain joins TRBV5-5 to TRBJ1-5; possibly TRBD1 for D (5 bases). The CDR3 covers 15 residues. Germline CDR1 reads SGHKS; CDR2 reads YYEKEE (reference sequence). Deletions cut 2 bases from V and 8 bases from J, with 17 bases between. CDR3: CASSFEGTHFEPQHF. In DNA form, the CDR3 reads TGTGCCAGCAGCTTCGAGGGGACGCACTTTGAGCCCCAGCATTTT.

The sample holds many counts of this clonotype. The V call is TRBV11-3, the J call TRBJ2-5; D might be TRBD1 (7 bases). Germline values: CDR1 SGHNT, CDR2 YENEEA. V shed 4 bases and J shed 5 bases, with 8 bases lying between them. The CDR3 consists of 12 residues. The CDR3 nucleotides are TGTGCCAGCAGCTCAGGGGGGGAGACCCAGTACTTC. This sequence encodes CASSSGGETQYF.

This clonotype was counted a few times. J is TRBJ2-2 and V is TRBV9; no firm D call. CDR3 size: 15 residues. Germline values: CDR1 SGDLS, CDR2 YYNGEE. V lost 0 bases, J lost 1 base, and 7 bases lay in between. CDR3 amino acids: CASSVGSGNTGELFF. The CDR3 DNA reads TGTGCCAGCAGCGTAGGTTCCGGGAACACCGGGGAGCTGTTTTTT.

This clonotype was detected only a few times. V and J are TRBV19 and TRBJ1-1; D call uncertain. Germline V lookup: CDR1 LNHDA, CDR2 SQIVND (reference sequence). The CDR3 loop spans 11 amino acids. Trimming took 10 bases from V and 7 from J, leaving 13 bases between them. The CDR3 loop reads CATQAGLEAFF. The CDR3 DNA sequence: TGTGCCACCCAGGCCGGACTTGAAGCTTTCTTT.

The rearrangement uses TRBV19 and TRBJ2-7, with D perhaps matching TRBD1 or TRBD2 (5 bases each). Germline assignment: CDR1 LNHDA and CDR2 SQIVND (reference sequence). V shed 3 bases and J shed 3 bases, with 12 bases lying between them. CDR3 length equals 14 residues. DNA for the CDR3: TGTGCCAGTAGTATCGGGACGGGGAACTACGAGCAGTACTTC. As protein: CASSIGTGNYEQYF.

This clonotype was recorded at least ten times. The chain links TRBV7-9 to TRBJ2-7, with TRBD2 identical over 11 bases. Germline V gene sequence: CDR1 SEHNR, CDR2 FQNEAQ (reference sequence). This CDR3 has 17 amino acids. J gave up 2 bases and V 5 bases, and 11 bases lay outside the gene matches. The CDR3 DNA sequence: TGTGCCAGCAGCCCTCACCCTACTAGCGGGGGAACCTACGAGCAGTACTTC. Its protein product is CASSPHPTSGGTYEQYF.

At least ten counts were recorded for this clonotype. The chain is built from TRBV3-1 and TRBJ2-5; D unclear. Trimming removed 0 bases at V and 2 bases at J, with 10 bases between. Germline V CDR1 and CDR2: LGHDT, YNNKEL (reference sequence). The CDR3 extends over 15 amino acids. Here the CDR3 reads CASSQEPATQETQYF. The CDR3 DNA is TGTGCCAGCAGCCAAGAACCAGCGACACAAGAGACCCAGTACTTC.

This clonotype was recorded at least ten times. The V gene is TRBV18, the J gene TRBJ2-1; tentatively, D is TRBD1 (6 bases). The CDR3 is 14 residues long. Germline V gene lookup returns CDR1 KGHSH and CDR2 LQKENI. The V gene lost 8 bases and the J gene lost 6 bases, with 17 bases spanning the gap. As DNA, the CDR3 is TGTGCCAGCAGCGCAAGACAGGAGCCCAATGAGCAGTTCTTC. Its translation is CASSARQEPNEQFF.

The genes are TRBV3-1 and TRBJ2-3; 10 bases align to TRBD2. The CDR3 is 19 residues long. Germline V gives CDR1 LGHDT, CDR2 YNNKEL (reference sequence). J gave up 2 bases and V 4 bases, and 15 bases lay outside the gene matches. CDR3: CASSPGLAGVGAITDTQYF. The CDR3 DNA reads TGTGCCAGCAGCCCCGGGCTAGCGGGAGTTGGTGCAATCACAGATACGCAGTATTTT.

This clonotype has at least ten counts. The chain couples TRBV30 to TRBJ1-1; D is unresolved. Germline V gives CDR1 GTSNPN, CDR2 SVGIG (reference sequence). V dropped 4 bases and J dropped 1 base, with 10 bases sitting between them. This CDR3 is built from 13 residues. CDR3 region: CAWKGPSNTEAFF. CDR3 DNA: TGTGCCTGGAAGGGCCCATCGAACACTGAAGCTTTCTTT.

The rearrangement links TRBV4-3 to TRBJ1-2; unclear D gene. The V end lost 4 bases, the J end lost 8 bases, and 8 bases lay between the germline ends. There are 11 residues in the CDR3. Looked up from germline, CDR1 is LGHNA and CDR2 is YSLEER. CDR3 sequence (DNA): TGCGCCAGCAGCCGAGAGGCCGGCTACACCTTC. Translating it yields CASSREAGYTF.

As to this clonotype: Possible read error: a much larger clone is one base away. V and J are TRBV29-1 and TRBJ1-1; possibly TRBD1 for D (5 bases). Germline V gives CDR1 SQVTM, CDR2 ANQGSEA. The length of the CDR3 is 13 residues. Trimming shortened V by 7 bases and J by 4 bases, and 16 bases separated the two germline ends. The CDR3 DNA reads TGCAGCGCTGACGCCTCCGGGGCCACTGAAGCTTTCTTT. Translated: CSADASGATEAFF.

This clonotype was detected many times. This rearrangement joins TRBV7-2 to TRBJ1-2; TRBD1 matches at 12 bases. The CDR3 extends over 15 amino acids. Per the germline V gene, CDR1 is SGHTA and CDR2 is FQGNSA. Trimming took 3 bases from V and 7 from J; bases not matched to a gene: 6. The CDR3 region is CASSLGQGATGGYTF. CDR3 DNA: TGTGCCAGCAGCTTGGGACAGGGGGCAACGGGTGGCTACACCTTC.

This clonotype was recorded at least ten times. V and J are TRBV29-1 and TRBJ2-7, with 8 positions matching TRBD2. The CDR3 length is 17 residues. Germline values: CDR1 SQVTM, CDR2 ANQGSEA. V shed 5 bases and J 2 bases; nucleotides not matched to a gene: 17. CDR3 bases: TGCAGCGTTCAGGGAGACAGGAGAGCGGGAGACCCCTACGAGCAGTACTTC. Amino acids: CSVQGDRRAGDPYEQYF.

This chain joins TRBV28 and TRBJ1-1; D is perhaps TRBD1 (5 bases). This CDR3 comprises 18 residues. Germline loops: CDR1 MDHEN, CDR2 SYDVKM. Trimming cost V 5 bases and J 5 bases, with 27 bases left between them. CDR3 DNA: TGTGCCAGCAGTACGACATCGGGAGGGGACCCAGTTTGGACTGAAGCTTTCTTT. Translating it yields CASSTTSGGDPVWTEAFF.

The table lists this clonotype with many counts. The CDR3 loop is CASRSGGANYGYTF. In nucleotides, the CDR3 is TGTGCCAGTAGATCAGGTGGGGCTAACTATGGCTACACCTTC. The chain has TRBV28 and TRBJ1-2; D unclear. This CDR3 is built from 14 residues. CDR1 is MDHEN, CDR2 SYDVKM, per germline. The V end was cut by 9 bases, the J end by 0 bases, with 14 bases between.

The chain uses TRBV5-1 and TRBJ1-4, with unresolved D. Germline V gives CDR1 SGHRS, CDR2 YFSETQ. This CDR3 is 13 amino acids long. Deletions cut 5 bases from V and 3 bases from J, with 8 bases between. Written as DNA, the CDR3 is TGCGCCAGCAGAGGGAGCGCTAATGAAAAACTGTTTTTT. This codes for CASRGSANEKLFF. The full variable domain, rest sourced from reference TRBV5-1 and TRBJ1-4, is KAGVTQTPRYLIKTRGQQVTLSCSPISGHRSVSWYQQTPGQGLQFLFEYFSETQRNKGNFPGRFSGRQFSNSRSEMNVSTLELGDSALYLCASRGSANEKLFFGSGTQLSVL.

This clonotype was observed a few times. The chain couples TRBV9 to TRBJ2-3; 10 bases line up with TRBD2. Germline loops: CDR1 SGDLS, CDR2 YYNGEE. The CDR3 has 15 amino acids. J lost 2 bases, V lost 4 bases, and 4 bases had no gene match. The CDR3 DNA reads TGTGCCAGCAGCCCACTAGCGGGGCCCACAGATACGCAGTATTTT. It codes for CASSPLAGPTDTQYF.

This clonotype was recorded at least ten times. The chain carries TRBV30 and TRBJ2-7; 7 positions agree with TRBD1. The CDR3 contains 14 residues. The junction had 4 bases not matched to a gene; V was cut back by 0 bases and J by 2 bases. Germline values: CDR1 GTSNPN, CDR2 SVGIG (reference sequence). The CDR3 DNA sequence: TGTGCCTGGAGTGTACTCGGGACAGCCTACGAGCAGTACTTC. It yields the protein CAWSVLGTAYEQYF.